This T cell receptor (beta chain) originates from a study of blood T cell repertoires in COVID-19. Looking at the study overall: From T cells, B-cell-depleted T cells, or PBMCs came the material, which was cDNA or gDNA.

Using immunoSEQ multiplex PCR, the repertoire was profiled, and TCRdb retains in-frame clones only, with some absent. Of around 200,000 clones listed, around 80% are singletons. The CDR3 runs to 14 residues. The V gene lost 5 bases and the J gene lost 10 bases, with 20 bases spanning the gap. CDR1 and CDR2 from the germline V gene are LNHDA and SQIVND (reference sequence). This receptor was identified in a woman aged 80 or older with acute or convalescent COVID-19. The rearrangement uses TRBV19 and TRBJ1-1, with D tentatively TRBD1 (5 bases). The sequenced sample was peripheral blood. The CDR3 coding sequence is TGTGCCAGTAGTGCCAGGGCCGGCCCCCTAGGAGCTTTCTTT. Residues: CASSARAGPLGAFF.